A selection of T cell receptor beta chains follows, all from one sample in a study of blood T cell repertoires in COVID-19. The repertoire was sequenced with immunoSEQ multiplex PCR; TCRdb's copy has only in-frame clones and lacks some. The table shows around 300,000 clones, with nearly 90% occurring only once. Sequencing input: PBMCs or T cells enriched from blood (not recorded which). Source of these receptors: a woman between 18 and 29 years old with acute COVID-19. Both conserved end residues are part of each CDR3. The order of the fields is clone size, D gene, J gene, V gene, CDR3 protein, CDR3 DNA. A D gene is named only where the DNA matches it firmly. Size is omitted from some rows. Given values are once, few, many or a class for expanded clones.

NA,TRBD1,TRBJ2-5,TRBV7-9,CASSLLGTGQIQETQYF,TGTGCCAGCAGCCTCTTGGGTACGGGACAGATCCAAGAGACCCAGTACTTC
NA,NA,TRBJ1-2,TRBV28,CASSFRPASYGYTF,TGTGCCAGCAGTTTCCGGCCGGCTAGCTATGGCTACACCTTC
once,NA,TRBJ2-5,TRBV4-1,CASSQARDQETQYF,TGCGCCAGCAGCCAAGCCAGGGACCAAGAGACCCAGTACTTC
NA,TRBD1,TRBJ2-3,TRBV24-1,CATSDFNRGTVREMGTDTQYF,TGTGCCACCAGTGATTTTAACAGGGGGACAGTCCGAGAGATGGGCACAGATACGCAGTATTTT
NA,NA,TRBJ1-5,TRBV3-1/TRBV3-2,CASSPTGYQPQHF,TGTGCCAGCAGCCCGACGGGGTATCAGCCCCAGCATTTT
NA,TRBD2,TRBJ2-2,TRBV6-1,CATGLAGAGELFF,TGTGCCACCGGACTAGCGGGAGCCGGGGAGCTGTTTTTT
NA,TRBD1,TRBJ2-7,TRBV7-8,CASSSRDRAEQYF,TGTGCCAGCAGCTCCCGGGACAGGGCCGAGCAGTACTTC
NA,TRBD2,TRBJ2-5,TRBV19,CASSMLGLAEETQYF,TGTGCCAGTAGTATGTTGGGACTAGCGGAAGAGACCCAGTACTTC
NA,TRBD1,TRBJ2-3,TRBV3-1/TRBV3-2,CASSRDRGQDTQYF,TGTGCCAGCAGCCGGGACAGGGGGCAAGATACGCAGTATTTT
NA,TRBD1,TRBJ1-1,TRBV10-3,CAISGTGKGTEAFF,TGTGCCATCAGTGGGACAGGGAAGGGCACTGAAGCTTTCTTT
NA,NA,TRBJ1-6,TRBV9,CASSVGLSNSPLHF,TGTGCCAGCAGCGTAGGTCTCAGTAATTCACCCCTCCACTTT
NA,TRBD1,TRBJ2-2,TRBV27,CASTRLTGVPGELFF,TGTGCCAGCACCCGCCTTACAGGGGTCCCCGGGGAGCTGTTTTTT
NA,NA,TRBJ2-7,TRBV30,CAWARVAYEQYF,TGTGCCTGGGCCAGGGTAGCCTACGAGCAGTACTTC
NA,TRBD2,TRBJ2-5,TRBV5-4,CASSLGTSVRETQYF,TGTGCCAGCAGCTTGGGGACTAGCGTCCGGGAGACCCAGTACTTC
once,NA,TRBJ2-5,TRBV4-1,CASSQGRTGYQETQYF,TGCGCCAGCAGCCAAGGTCGTACGGGTTACCAAGAGACCCAGTACTTC
few,TRBD2,TRBJ2-3,TRBV19,CATKASAGGPNTQYF,TGTGCCACTAAAGCATCCGCGGGAGGGCCGAATACGCAGTATTTT
NA,TRBD1,TRBJ1-5,TRBV6-1,CASSEPFRQGNQPQHF,TGTGCCAGCAGTGAACCCTTTAGACAGGGAAATCAGCCCCAGCATTTT
NA,NA,TRBJ1-5,TRBV19,CASRTGRNQPQHF,TGTGCCAGTAGGACAGGACGCAATCAGCCCCAGCATTTT
NA,NA,TRBJ2-1,TRBV19,CASSTQAGGSYNEQFF,TGTGCCAGTAGTACGCAGGCCGGGGGCTCCTACAATGAGCAGTTCTTC
NA,NA,TRBJ1-2,TRBV5-1,CASSLGPDGNGYTF,TGCGCCAGCAGCTTAGGGCCGGACGGGAATGGCTACACCTTC
NA,TRBD2,TRBJ2-7,TRBV27,CASSFLAAYEQYF,TGTGCCAGCAGTTTTCTAGCGGCCTACGAGCAGTACTTC
NA,TRBD1,TRBJ2-6,TRBV2,CASSGVGGQASGANVLTF,TGTGCCAGCAGTGGGGTGGGCGGACAGGCCTCTGGGGCCAACGTCCTGACTTTC
NA,TRBD2,TRBJ2-1,TRBV30,CAWSARHPGAASGDYNEQFF,TGTGCCTGGAGTGCCCGGCACCCGGGGGCGGCTAGCGGGGACTACAATGAGCAGTTCTTC
NA,NA,TRBJ1-1,TRBV10-3,CAIGAGWNTEAFF,TGTGCCATCGGAGCAGGGTGGAACACTGAAGCTTTCTTT
NA,NA,TRBJ2-5,TRBV28,CASSEKETQYF,TGTGCCTCCAGCGAGAAAGAGACCCAGTACTTC
NA,TRBD1,TRBJ2-5,TRBV11-2,CASINISGTGGWKTQYF,TGTGCCAGCATCAACATTTCCGGGACAGGGGGCTGGAAGACCCAGTACTTC
few,TRBD1,TRBJ2-2,TRBV24-1,CATSDSLGTAPNTGELFF,TGTGCCACCAGTGATTCCCTCGGGACAGCTCCGAACACCGGGGAGCTGTTTTTT
few,NA,TRBJ1-2,TRBV27,CASSWRGRNYGYTF,TGTGCCAGCAGTTGGCGGGGTCGTAACTATGGCTACACCTTC
NA,NA,TRBJ1-2,TRBV6-5,CASYRSSYGYTF,TGTGCCAGCTATAGGAGCTCCTATGGCTACACCTTC
NA,NA,TRBJ2-7,TRBV19,CASSIRWGGYEQYF,TGTGCCAGTAGTATTCGGTGGGGCGGATACGAGCAGTACTTC
NA,NA,TRBJ2-7,TRBV7-9,CASSLYSYEQYF,TGTGCCAGCAGCTTATATTCCTACGAGCAGTACTTC
NA,NA,TRBJ2-7,TRBV20-1,CSASLAGMVEQYF,TGCAGTGCTAGTCTGGCGGGAATGGTCGAGCAGTACTTC
NA,TRBD2,TRBJ2-7,TRBV5-1,CASSLGEGFEQYF,TGCGCCAGCAGCTTGGGGGAGGGTTTCGAGCAGTACTTC